This T cell receptor beta chain originates from a study of CD8 T cells in ankylosing spondylitis. TCRdb re-called the 5' RACE reads through MiXCR, storing one row per CDR3 protein. The table includes about 390,000 distinct CDR3 sequences, 20% to 25% detected once. Study results and caveats: Blood of patients with ankylosing spondylitis appeared to be characterized by a TCR beta motif of eight highly homologous variants. Reportedly, matched ankylosing spondylitis synovial fluid was significantly enriched for disease-linked clones.

V was clipped by 3 bases and J by 5 bases, with 9 bases between them. The CDR3 loop spans 13 amino acids. A word on this clonotype: Its specificity is unknown.

This chain links TRBV12-3 or TRBV12-4 with TRBJ2-3, with D unresolved. Sequenced input: blood, either unsorted or a sorted T cell fraction (not recorded which). This sequence was found in a male donor with ankylosing spondylitis. The CDR3 DNA reads as TGTGCCAGCAGTTTTGAGGTAGGAGATACGCAGTATTTT. This encodes CASSFEVGDTQYF.